This is a list of T cell receptor beta chains from one sample in a study of identical twins. TCRdb used MiXCR to reprocess the 5' RACE reads, holding one entry per CDR3 protein. The data contain a few hundred thousand distinct CDR3 sequences, approximately 8.3% of them seen just once; the ten biggest clones take up 3%. The sample also formed part of further work on yellow fever vaccine responses in identical twins.

Sequencing was done on a sample of CD8+ T cells sorted from blood. The receptors originated from a woman in her late teens or twenties in good health. Each CDR3 is given with its conserved first and last residue. Fields, in order: D gene, V gene, J gene, clone size, CDR3 protein, CDR3 DNA. A D gene is named only where the DNA matches it firmly. The listing skips clone size in some rows; elsewhere it reads once, few, many or a size class.

>TRBD2|TRBV29-1|TRBJ2-1|.
CSVVAGGSYNEQFF
TGCAGCGTAGTAGCGGGAGGCTCCTACAATGAGCAGTTCTTC
>TRBD2|TRBV15|TRBJ2-1|many
CATSRDPGLQTYNEQFF
TGTGCCACCAGCAGAGATCCGGGACTACAAACATACAATGAGCAGTTCTTC
>.|TRBV7-2|TRBJ2-7|.
CASRHSGDYEQYF
TGTGCCAGCCGACACTCAGGGGACTACGAGCAGTACTTC
>.|TRBV18|TRBJ2-1|few
CASSPTQLWNEQFF
TGTGCCAGCTCACCAACACAGCTCTGGAATGAGCAGTTCTTC
>TRBD1|TRBV5-1|TRBJ2-7|.
CASSLAGTGVPGSYEQYF
TGCGCCAGCAGCTTGGCCGGGACAGGGGTCCCTGGCTCCTACGAGCAGTACTTC
>.|TRBV7-8|TRBJ1-5|.
CASSLDVNRNQPQHF
TGTGCCAGCAGCTTAGATGTTAACAGAAATCAGCCCCAGCATTTT
>TRBD1|TRBV5-1|TRBJ2-7|many
CASSLGTAEYYEQYF
TGCGCCAGCAGCCTCGGGACAGCGGAATACTACGAGCAGTACTTC
>TRBD2|TRBV15|TRBJ2-5|many
CATRLAAQETQYF
TGTGCCACCAGACTAGCGGCCCAAGAGACCCAGTACTTC
>.|TRBV2|TRBJ1-1|many
CASSSGEAFF
TGTGCCAGCAGTTCCGGGGAAGCTTTCTTT
>.|TRBV4-1|TRBJ2-5|few
CASSGPTAEETQYF
TGCGCCAGCAGCGGGCCAACTGCGGAGGAGACCCAGTACTTC
>.|TRBV7-9|TRBJ2-2|.
CASVGSNTGELFF
TGTGCCAGCGTCGGGTCGAACACCGGGGAGCTGTTTTTT